A selection of T cell receptor beta chains follows, all from one sample in a study of graft-versus-host responses after intestinal transplantation. This table comes from immunoSEQ multiplex PCR, and its TCRdb copy is limited to in-frame clones, with some not included. This table has tens of thousands of clones, 90% to 95% appearing once. Sequences were derived from PBMCs, sampled about 4 months after intestinal transplantation. The source of these receptors is a human patient who received an intestinal transplant, so some T cells may come from the graft donor. Each CDR3 is given with its conserved first and last residue. A D gene is named only where the DNA matches it firmly. Size tells how often a clone was seen (once, few, many) or the class of an expanded clone, and some rows leave it out.

V: TRBV4-1
J: TRBJ2-2
size: -
D: -
DNA: TGCGCCAGCAGCCATGGGTCGTCACTGGCCGGGGAGCTGTTTTTT
CDR3: CASSHGSSLAGELFF

V: TRBV27
J: TRBJ2-7
size: -
D: -
DNA: TGTGCCAGCAGTCCCGGTTCGGGGGCCGCTTACGAGCAGTACTTC
CDR3: CASSPGSGAAYEQYF

V: TRBV27
J: TRBJ2-7
size: -
D: -
DNA: TGTGCCAGCAGGGGCTGGGGGGGGGCCTCATCCTACGAGCAGTACTTC
CDR3: CASRGWGGASSYEQYF

V: TRBV2
J: TRBJ1-3
size: few
D: -
DNA: TGTGCCAGCAGTAGGGAAGAGCTAGTCATCTCTGGAAACACCATATATTTT
CDR3: CASSREELVISGNTIYF

V: TRBV4-1
J: TRBJ1-5
size: medium-sized
D: TRBD1
DNA: TGCGCCAGCAGCCAGTGGGGACAGTCCCCACAGCCCCAGCATTTT
CDR3: CASSQWGQSPQPQHF

V: TRBV9
J: TRBJ2-1
size: -
D: -
DNA: TGTGCCAGCAGCGTAGAATTCGGGAAAGCCTACAATGAGCAGTTCTTC
CDR3: CASSVEFGKAYNEQFF

V: TRBV6-5
J: TRBJ2-7
size: -
D: TRBD1
DNA: TGTGCCAGCAGTTACGTGGGACAGCCCAGCTCCTACGAGCAGTACTTC
CDR3: CASSYVGQPSSYEQYF

V: TRBV11-2
J: TRBJ2-4
size: -
D: -
DNA: TGTGCCAGCAGCCCCCTGCTAGCCAAAAACATTCAGTACTTC
CDR3: CASSPLLAKNIQYF

V: TRBV7-9
J: TRBJ1-3
size: once
D: -
DNA: TGTGCCAGCAGCTTGAACTCTGGAAACACCATATATTTT
CDR3: CASSLNSGNTIYF

V: TRBV11-3
J: TRBJ2-7
size: -
D: -
DNA: TGTGCCAGCAGCTTAGGCGGACTTTCCTACGAGCAGTACTTC
CDR3: CASSLGGLSYEQYF

V: TRBV28
J: TRBJ2-2
size: once
D: TRBD2
DNA: TGTGCCAGCAGACTAGCGGGAAACACCGGGGAGCTGTTTTTT
CDR3: CASRLAGNTGELFF

V: TRBV5-1
J: TRBJ1-5
size: -
D: -
DNA: TGCGCCAGCAGCTTGAGCCCTGTTAGCAATCAGCCCCAGCATTTT
CDR3: CASSLSPVSNQPQHF

V: TRBV7-9
J: TRBJ2-2
size: -
D: TRBD1
DNA: TGTGCCAGCAGCCCCCCTTTCCGGGACAGGGCCGGGGAGCTGTTTTTT
CDR3: CASSPPFRDRAGELFF

V: TRBV28
J: TRBJ2-4
size: -
D: -
DNA: TGTGCCAGCAGTTTATTACCCCGGACCAAAAACATTCAGTACTTC
CDR3: CASSLLPRTKNIQYF

V: TRBV7-9
J: TRBJ2-7
size: -
D: TRBD2
DNA: TGTGCCAGCAGCTTAGGCCCAGCGGGACTAGAAAACGAGCAGTACTTC
CDR3: CASSLGPAGLENEQYF

V: TRBV5-6
J: TRBJ2-5
size: -
D: -
DNA: TGTGCCAGCAGCTCCGTCAGGGGCGGAGAGACCCAGTACTTC
CDR3: CASSSVRGGETQYF

V: TRBV5-4
J: TRBJ2-7
size: -
D: -
DNA: TGTGCCAGCACTAGCGATGCCTACGAGCAGTACTTC
CDR3: CASTSDAYEQYF

V: TRBV6-1
J: TRBJ2-7
size: -
D: -
DNA: TGTGCCAGCAGTCCCTCGGGAGACGACGAGCAGTACTTC
CDR3: CASSPSGDDEQYF

V: TRBV5-1
J: TRBJ2-7
size: -
D: TRBD1
DNA: TGCGCCAGCAGCGAGGACCGGGACAGGGGATTCGAGCAGTACTTC
CDR3: CASSEDRDRGFEQYF

V: TRBV7-2
J: TRBJ1-6
size: -
D: TRBD1
DNA: TGTGCCAGCACCCAACAGGGGGGGTCACCCCTCCACTTT
CDR3: CASTQQGGSPLHF

V: TRBV4-1
J: TRBJ2-1
size: -
D: TRBD1
DNA: TGCGCCAGCAGCCAAGTCGACAGGGACTACAATGAGCAGTTCTTC
CDR3: CASSQVDRDYNEQFF

V: TRBV5-4
J: TRBJ1-5
size: -
D: TRBD1
DNA: TGTGCCAGCAGCTCCTACGGACAGGGGGGACGTCAGCCCCAGCATTTT
CDR3: CASSSYGQGGRQPQHF

V: TRBV10-1
J: TRBJ1-2
size: few
D: -
DNA: TGCGCCAGCAGTGAGTCGGGCATGGGGGCAGTGCGAGGAGACTGCACCTTC
CDR3: CASSESGMGAVRGDCTF

V: TRBV5-1
J: TRBJ1-6
size: once
D: -
DNA: TGCGCCAGCAGCCCTTCGATAGGGATCTATAATTCACCCCTCCACTTT
CDR3: CASSPSIGIYNSPLHF

V: TRBV14
J: TRBJ1-4
size: once
D: -
DNA: TGTGCCAGCAGCCAAGGAGGTGGAGGGACTAATGAAAAACTGTTTTTT
CDR3: CASSQGGGGTNEKLFF

V: TRBV9
J: TRBJ2-3
size: -
D: -
DNA: TGTGCCAGCAGCGGCGTGCCCACAGATACGCAGTATTTT
CDR3: CASSGVPTDTQYF

V: TRBV7-9
J: TRBJ2-7
size: -
D: -
DNA: TGTGCCAGCAGCCTGGGAAGAGGACTTAGCTCCTACGAGCAGTACTTC
CDR3: CASSLGRGLSSYEQYF

V: TRBV19
J: TRBJ2-7
size: few
D: -
DNA: TGTGCCAGTAGTCTCAAACACGGTACCTACGAGCAGTACTTC
CDR3: CASSLKHGTYEQYF

V: TRBV28
J: TRBJ2-1
size: -
D: TRBD2
DNA: TGTGCCAGCAGTTTGGGACTAGCGGGGGGGCGCGATGAGCAGTTCTTC
CDR3: CASSLGLAGGRDEQFF

V: TRBV5-1
J: TRBJ2-3
size: -
D: -
DNA: TGCGCCAGCAGCTCCGTAGTTGGTAAGGATACGCAGTATTTT
CDR3: CASSSVVGKDTQYF

V: TRBV28
J: TRBJ2-7
size: -
D: -
DNA: TGTGCCAGCAGCGGACGTACCACCTACGAGCAGTACTTC
CDR3: CASSGRTTYEQYF

V: TRBV7-6
J: TRBJ1-6
size: -
D: -
DNA: TGTGCCAGCAGCTTACGCCCCAGGGGAAGGTCACCCCTCCACTTT
CDR3: CASSLRPRGRSPLHF

V: TRBV28
J: TRBJ2-7
size: -
D: -
DNA: TGTGCCAGCAGTTTCCGCAGCCCGTTCTCCTACGAGCAGTACTTC
CDR3: CASSFRSPFSYEQYF

V: TRBV7-2
J: TRBJ2-3
size: -
D: -
DNA: TGTGCCAGCAGCTCCGGTTTTGTGGATACGCAGTATTTT
CDR3: CASSSGFVDTQYF

V: TRBV11-2
J: TRBJ2-5
size: few
D: -
DNA: TGTGCCAGCAGCTTATTCGGCGGCCTGGAGGCTGAGACCCAGTACTTC
CDR3: CASSLFGGLEAETQYF

V: TRBV6-5
J: TRBJ2-1
size: -
D: -
DNA: TGTGCCAGCAGCCCTGGACAGTACAATGAGCAGTTCTTC
CDR3: CASSPGQYNEQFF

V: TRBV27
J: TRBJ1-5
size: -
D: TRBD1
DNA: TGTGCCAGCAGTTCAGGGACAGGCGGCAATCAGCCCCAGCATTTT
CDR3: CASSSGTGGNQPQHF

V: TRBV7-6
J: TRBJ2-7
size: -
D: -
DNA: TGTGCCAGCAGCCCCCGGGTGAGCTCCTACGAGCAGTACTTC
CDR3: CASSPRVSSYEQYF

V: TRBV7-9
J: TRBJ2-3
size: -
D: TRBD1
DNA: TGTGCCAGCAGCCAGGACAGGGGAAGAGGCCAAGATACGCAGTATTTT
CDR3: CASSQDRGRGQDTQYF

V: TRBV6-5
J: TRBJ2-7
size: -
D: TRBD1
DNA: TGTGCCAGCAGTCTCGGACAGGGCTCCTACGAGCAGTACTTC
CDR3: CASSLGQGSYEQYF

V: TRBV7-6
J: TRBJ2-1
size: -
D: -
DNA: TGTGCCAGCAGCTTAGACGGGGATGAGCAGTTCTTC
CDR3: CASSLDGDEQFF

V: TRBV29-1
J: TRBJ1-2
size: once
D: TRBD1
DNA: TGCAGCGTGCGGACAGGGAGGGACTATGGCTACACCTTC
CDR3: CSVRTGRDYGYTF

V: TRBV11-2
J: TRBJ2-3
size: -
D: TRBD2
DNA: TGTGCCAGCAGCCCCCCAGGACTAGCGGGACTAACAGATACGCAGTATTTT
CDR3: CASSPPGLAGLTDTQYF

V: TRBV27
J: TRBJ2-1
size: -
D: -
DNA: TGTGCCAGCAAGGCTTACAATGAGCAGTTCTTC
CDR3: CASKAYNEQFF

V: TRBV7-9
J: TRBJ1-4
size: -
D: TRBD1
DNA: TGTGCCACTGCTCGCCCCGGGGACAGGGATGAAAAACTGTTTTTT
CDR3: CATARPGDRDEKLFF

V: TRBV6-5
J: TRBJ2-7
size: -
D: -
DNA: TGTGCCAGCAGTTACTCCGGGGACGAGCAGTACTTC
CDR3: CASSYSGDEQYF

V: TRBV15
J: TRBJ1-1
size: -
D: TRBD1
DNA: TGTGCCACCAGCGGAACCGGGACAGGGGCCTCCCCTAGGACTGAAGCTTTCTTT
CDR3: CATSGTGTGASPRTEAFF

V: TRBV7-3
J: TRBJ2-1
size: -
D: TRBD2
DNA: TGTGCCAGCAGCATAAGGGCTAGCGGGAGCAACTTCTACAATGAGCAGTTCTTC
CDR3: CASSIRASGSNFYNEQFF

V: TRBV4-2
J: TRBJ2-7
size: -
D: TRBD1
DNA: TGTGCCAGCAGCCAAACCGGGACAGGGGAATACGAGCAGTACTTC
CDR3: CASSQTGTGEYEQYF

V: TRBV19
J: TRBJ2-2
size: -
D: -
DNA: TGTGCCAGTAGCCCCCCACTAGGACCGAACACCGGGGAGCTGTTTTTT
CDR3: CASSPPLGPNTGELFF

V: TRBV27
J: TRBJ1-6
size: few
D: -
DNA: TGTGCCAGCAGTTTCAGGGTGGGTTTTTCCTATAATTCACCCCTCCACTTT
CDR3: CASSFRVGFSYNSPLHF

V: TRBV4-2
J: TRBJ2-7
size: -
D: TRBD1
DNA: TGTGCCAGCAGCCAACTCCCAACAGGGGGCCACGAGCAGTACTTC
CDR3: CASSQLPTGGHEQYF

V: TRBV4-1
J: TRBJ2-1
size: -
D: -
DNA: TGCGCCAGCAGCCAAGTCATGGGGGCGCGGGATGAGCAGTTCTTC
CDR3: CASSQVMGARDEQFF

V: TRBV28
J: TRBJ1-1
size: -
D: TRBD1
DNA: TGTGCCAGCAGTTACAGACAGGGGCTGGTTACTGAAGCTTTCTTT
CDR3: CASSYRQGLVTEAFF

V: TRBV28
J: TRBJ2-7
size: -
D: -
DNA: TGTGCCAGCAGTGGCCCCAGTCGACTCCCCTACGAGCAGTACTTC
CDR3: CASSGPSRLPYEQYF

V: TRBV7-2
J: TRBJ2-7
size: -
D: -
DNA: TGTGCCAGCAGCTTGAGATGGAGTTACGAGCAGTACTTC
CDR3: CASSLRWSYEQYF

V: TRBV5-8
J: TRBJ1-4
size: -
D: TRBD1
DNA: TGTGCCAGCAGTCGTGGCACAGGGGTGGGTGAAAAACTGTTTTTT
CDR3: CASSRGTGVGEKLFF